What follows is one T cell receptor (beta chain) and its context. TCR templates, 80,000 to 100,000 per sample, were assayed. Libraries were prepared by immunoSEQ multiplex PCR; TCRdb keeps only in-frame clonotypes and omits some of them. This table has more than 85,000 clones, 94% appearing once. This entry belongs to a study of siplizumab effects on memory and regulatory T cells. The CDR3 has 13 amino acids. The V end lost 1 base, the J end lost 8 bases, and 10 bases lay between the germline ends. CDR1 is SGHAT, CDR2 FQNNGV, per germline. The V gene is TRBV11-2, the J gene TRBJ2-3; the D call may be TRBD1 or TRBD2 (5 bases each). Sequencing used Tregs sorted from blood. This TCR was sampled from a human donor in good health. The CDR3 DNA follows: TGTGCCAGCAGCTTAGCAGTTGGGGGTACGCAGTATTTT. As protein: CASSLAVGGTQYF.